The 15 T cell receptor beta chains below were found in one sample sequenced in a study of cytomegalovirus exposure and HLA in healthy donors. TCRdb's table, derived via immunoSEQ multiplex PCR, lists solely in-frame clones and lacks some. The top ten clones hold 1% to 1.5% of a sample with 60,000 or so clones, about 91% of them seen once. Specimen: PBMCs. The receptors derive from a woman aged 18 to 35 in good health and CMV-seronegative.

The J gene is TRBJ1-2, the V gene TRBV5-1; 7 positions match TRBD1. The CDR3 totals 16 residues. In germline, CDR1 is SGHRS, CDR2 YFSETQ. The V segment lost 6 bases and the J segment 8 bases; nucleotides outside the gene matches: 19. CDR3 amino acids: CASTPLATGSSLGYTF. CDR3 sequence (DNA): TGCGCCAGCACCCCCCTTGCGACAGGGTCGTCGTTGGGCTACACCTTC.

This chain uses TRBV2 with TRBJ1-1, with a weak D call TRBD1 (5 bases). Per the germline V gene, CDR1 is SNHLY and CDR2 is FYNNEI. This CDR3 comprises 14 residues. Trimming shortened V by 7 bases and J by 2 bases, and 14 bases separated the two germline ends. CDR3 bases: TGTGCCAGCACTATAGACAGTCCAAACACTGAAGCTTTCTTT. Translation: CASTIDSPNTEAFF.

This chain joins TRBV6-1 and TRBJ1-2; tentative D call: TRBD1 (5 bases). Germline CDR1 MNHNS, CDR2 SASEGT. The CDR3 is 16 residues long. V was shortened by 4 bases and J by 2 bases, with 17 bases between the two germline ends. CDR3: CASSGGGQPGNYGYTF. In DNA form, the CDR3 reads TGTGCCAGCAGTGGGGGCGGCCAACCCGGGAACTATGGCTACACCTTC.

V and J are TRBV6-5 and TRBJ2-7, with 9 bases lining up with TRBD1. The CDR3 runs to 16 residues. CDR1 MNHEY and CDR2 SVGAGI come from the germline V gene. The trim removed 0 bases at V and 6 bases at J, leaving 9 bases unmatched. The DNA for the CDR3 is TGTGCCAGCAGTTACTCAACCGGGACAGGGTTGGTCGAGCAGTACTTC. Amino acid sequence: CASSYSTGTGLVEQYF.

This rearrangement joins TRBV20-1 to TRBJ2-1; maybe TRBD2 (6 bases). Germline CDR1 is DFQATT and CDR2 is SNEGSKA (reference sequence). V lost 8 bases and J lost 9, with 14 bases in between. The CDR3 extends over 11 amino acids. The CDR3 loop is CSPRGFGEQFF. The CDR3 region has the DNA TGCAGTCCCCGGGGGTTCGGTGAGCAGTTCTTC.

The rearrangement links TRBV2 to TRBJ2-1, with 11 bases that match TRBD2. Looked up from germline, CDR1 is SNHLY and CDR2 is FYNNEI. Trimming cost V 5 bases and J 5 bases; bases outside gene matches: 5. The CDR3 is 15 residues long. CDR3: CASSRGTSGNNEQFF. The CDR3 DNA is TGTGCCAGCAGTCGGGGGACTAGCGGAAACAATGAGCAGTTCTTC.

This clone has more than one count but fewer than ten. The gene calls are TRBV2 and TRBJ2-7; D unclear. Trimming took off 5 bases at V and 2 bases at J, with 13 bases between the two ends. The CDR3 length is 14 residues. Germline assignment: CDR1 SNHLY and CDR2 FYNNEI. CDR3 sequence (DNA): TGTGCCAGCAGTCCCACGGGTCCAGCCTACGAGCAGTACTTC. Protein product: CASSPTGPAYEQYF.

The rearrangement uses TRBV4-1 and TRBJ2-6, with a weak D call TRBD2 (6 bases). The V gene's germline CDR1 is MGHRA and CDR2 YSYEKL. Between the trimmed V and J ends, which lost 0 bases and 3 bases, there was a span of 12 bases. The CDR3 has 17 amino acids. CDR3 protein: CASSQEGGVIGANVLTF. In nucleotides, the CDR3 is TGCGCCAGCAGCCAAGAGGGGGGAGTGATTGGGGCCAACGTCCTGACTTTC.

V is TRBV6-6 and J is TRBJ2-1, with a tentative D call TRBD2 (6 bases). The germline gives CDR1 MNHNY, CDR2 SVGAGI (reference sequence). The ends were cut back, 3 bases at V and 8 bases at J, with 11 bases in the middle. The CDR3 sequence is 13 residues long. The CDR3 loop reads CASSYSGTDEQFF. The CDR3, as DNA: TGTGCCAGCAGTTATAGCGGTACCGATGAGCAGTTCTTC.

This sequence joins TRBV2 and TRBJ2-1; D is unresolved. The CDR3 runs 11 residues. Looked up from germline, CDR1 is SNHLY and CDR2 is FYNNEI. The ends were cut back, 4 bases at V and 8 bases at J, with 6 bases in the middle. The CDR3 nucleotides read TGTGCCAGCAGTGTGTCGTATGAGCAGTTCTTC. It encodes CASSVSYEQFF.

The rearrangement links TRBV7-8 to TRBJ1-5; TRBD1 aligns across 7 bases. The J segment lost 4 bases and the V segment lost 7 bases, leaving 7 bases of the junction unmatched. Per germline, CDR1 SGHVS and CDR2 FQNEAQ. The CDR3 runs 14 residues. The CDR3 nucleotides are TGTGCCAGCACCGACAGGGTGGGAAATCAGCCCCAGCATTTT. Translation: CASTDRVGNQPQHF.

CDR3 in DNA: TGCGCCAGCAGCTTGGGGGGACAGGGGTGGACTGAAGCTTTCTTT. Translating it yields CASSLGGQGWTEAFF. The chain combines TRBV5-1 with TRBJ1-1; 10 bases agree with TRBD1. Germline trimming cut 0 bases from V and 5 bases from J; bases unmatched to any gene: 4. The germline V gene has CDR1 SGHRS and CDR2 YFSETQ. CDR3 length equals 15 residues.

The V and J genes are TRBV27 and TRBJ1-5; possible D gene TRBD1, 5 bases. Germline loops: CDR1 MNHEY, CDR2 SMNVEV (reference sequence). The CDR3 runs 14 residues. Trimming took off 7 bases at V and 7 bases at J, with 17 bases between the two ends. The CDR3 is CASTPTVGGQPQHF. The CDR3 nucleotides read TGTGCCAGCACCCCGACGGTGGGGGGACAGCCCCAGCATTTT.

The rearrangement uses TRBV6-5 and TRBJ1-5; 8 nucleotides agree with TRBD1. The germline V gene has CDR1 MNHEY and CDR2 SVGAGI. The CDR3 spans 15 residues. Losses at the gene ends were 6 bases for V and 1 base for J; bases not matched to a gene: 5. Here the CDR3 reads CASRLDRGSNQPQHF. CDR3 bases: TGTGCCAGCAGACTTGACAGGGGAAGCAATCAGCCCCAGCATTTT.

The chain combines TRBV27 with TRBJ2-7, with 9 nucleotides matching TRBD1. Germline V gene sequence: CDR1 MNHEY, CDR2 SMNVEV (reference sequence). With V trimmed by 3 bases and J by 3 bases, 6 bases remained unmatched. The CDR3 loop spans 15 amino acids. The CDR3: CASSLAGQGDYEQYF. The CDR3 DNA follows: TGTGCCAGCAGTTTGGCGGGACAGGGAGACTACGAGCAGTACTTC.